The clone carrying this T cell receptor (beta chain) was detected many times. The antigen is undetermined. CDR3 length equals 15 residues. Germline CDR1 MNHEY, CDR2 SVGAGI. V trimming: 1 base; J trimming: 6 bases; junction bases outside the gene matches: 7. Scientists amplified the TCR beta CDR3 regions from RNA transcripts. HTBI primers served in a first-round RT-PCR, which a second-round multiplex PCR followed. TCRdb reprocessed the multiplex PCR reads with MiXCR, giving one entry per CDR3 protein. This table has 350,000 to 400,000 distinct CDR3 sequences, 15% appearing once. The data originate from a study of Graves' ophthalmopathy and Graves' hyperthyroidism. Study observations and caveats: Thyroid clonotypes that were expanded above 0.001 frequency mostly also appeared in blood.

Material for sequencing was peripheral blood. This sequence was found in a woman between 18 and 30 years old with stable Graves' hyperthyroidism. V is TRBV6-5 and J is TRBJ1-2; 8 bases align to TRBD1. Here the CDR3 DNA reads TGTGCCAGCAGTTACTTGGGACAGGATTTAAATGGCTACACCTTC. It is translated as CASSYLGQDLNGYTF.